The entry that follows covers one T cell receptor (beta chain) sequence. The antigen is undetermined. Preparing the TCRbeta library involved the use of unique molecular identifiers. MiXCR, run by TCRdb on the PCR reads, gives a single entry per CDR3 protein. The table lists about 580,000 distinct CDR3 sequences, about 21% of them singletons. The entry originates in a study of T-cell reconstitution after alpha-beta-depleted transplantation in children. CDR1 is LNHNV, CDR2 YYDKDF, per germline (reference sequence). Trimming pared 1 base from V and 4 bases from J, leaving 8 bases between. This CDR3 comprises 14 residues. Study-level findings and limits: From newly produced T cells came most of the T-cell counts and diversity one year after transplant. Several patients had high TCRbeta diversity at day 60; it came from surviving recipient T cells and thymic progenitors. Reported findings indicate that, about two months after transplant, alpha-beta T cells came from several hundred expanded clones, which were derived from non-depleted graft cells.

Here the sequenced sample was PBMCs, mostly from graft donor cells, taken 360 days after TCRalphabeta/CD19-depleted stem cell transplant. This rearrangement joins TRBV15 to TRBJ1-5; D remains ambiguous. This receptor was taken from a boy in the first two years of life who had a stem cell transplant for acute myeloid leukemia, so the T cells may come from the graft donor. CDR3 residues: CATSRGQANQPQHF. As DNA, the CDR3 is TGTGCCACCAGCAGAGGACAAGCGAATCAGCCCCAGCATTTT.